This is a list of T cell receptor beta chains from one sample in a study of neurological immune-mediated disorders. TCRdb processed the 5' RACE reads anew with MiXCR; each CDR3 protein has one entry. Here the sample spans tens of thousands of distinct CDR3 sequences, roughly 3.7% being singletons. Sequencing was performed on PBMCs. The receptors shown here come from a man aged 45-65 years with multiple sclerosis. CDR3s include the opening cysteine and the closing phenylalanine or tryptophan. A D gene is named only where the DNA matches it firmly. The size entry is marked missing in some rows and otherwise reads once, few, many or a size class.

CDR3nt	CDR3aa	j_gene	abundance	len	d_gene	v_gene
TGCGCCAGCAGCTTACCTGACAGGGGACATGGCTACACCTTC	CASSLPDRGHGYTF	TRBJ1-2	many	14	TRBD1	TRBV5-1
TGTGCCAGCAGCCTAATGACCGGCCGCTCAGATACGCAGTATTTT	CASSLMTGRSDTQYF	TRBJ2-3	many	15	NA	TRBV14
TGTGCCACCTCCCGCGGTTTTAGCAATCAGCCCCAGAATTTT	CATSRGFSNQPQNF	TRBJ1-5	many	14	NA	TRBV27
TGCGCCAGCAGCTTTCGGACCCAAGAGACCCAGTACTTC	CASSFRTQETQYF	TRBJ2-5	many	13	NA	TRBV5-1
TGCGCCAGCAGCTTGTGGGCAGGGGAGGAGACCCAGTACTTC	CASSLWAGEETQYF	TRBJ2-5	NA	14	NA	TRBV5-1
TGCAGTGCTAGGCAGAATGCAGGTGAAGCTTTCTTT	CSARQNAGEAFF	TRBJ1-1	many	12	NA	TRBV20-1
TGTGCCAGCAGTCCCCGACAGGGTTATTCTGGCAATGAGCAGTTCTTC	CASSPRQGYSGNEQFF	TRBJ2-1	many	16	TRBD1	TRBV27
TGCGCCAGCAGCGGAAACATAAACACTGAAGCTTTCTTT	CASSGNINTEAFF	TRBJ1-1	many	13	NA	TRBV5-1
TGTGCCAGCAGCAAACAGGGGGCAGGCTACTATGGCTACACCTTC	CASSKQGAGYYGYTF	TRBJ1-2	many	15	TRBD1	TRBV3-1
TGCGCCAGCAGCCTCTCGTATGCAACTAATGAAAAACTGTTTTTT	CASSLSYATNEKLFF	TRBJ1-4	many	15	NA	TRBV5-1
TGTGCCAGCAGCTTAACACAGGGGGCGGGGAACTATGGCTACACCTTC	CASSLTQGAGNYGYTF	TRBJ1-2	NA	16	TRBD1	TRBV7-2
TGCAGTGCTAGTTCTAGCGACCTTAGCACAGATACGCAGTATTTT	CSASSSDLSTDTQYF	TRBJ2-3	many	15	NA	TRBV20-1
TGCGCCAGCAGCCCAAGACAGGGGGCGGGCGATACGCAGTATTTT	CASSPRQGAGDTQYF	TRBJ2-3	many	15	TRBD1	TRBV5-1
TGCGCCAGCAGCCCGTCAACAGGGTTCTGGGGGTCGGACAATGAGCAGTTCTTC	CASSPSTGFWGSDNEQFF	TRBJ2-1	many	18	NA	TRBV5-1
TGTGCCAGCAGCGTAGCGCTAGCGGGGTACACAGATACGCAGTATTTT	CASSVALAGYTDTQYF	TRBJ2-3	many	16	TRBD2	TRBV9
TGCAGCGTTTGGACATCCAGAATGAACACTGAAGCTTTCTTT	CSVWTSRMNTEAFF	TRBJ1-1	many	14	NA	TRBV29-1
TGCAGTGCTAGTGCCTTTCCATTCTACTTC	CSASAFPFYF	TRBJ2-5	many	10	NA	TRBV20-1
TGTGCCACCAGTGACCATGGGCCAGGTAGCAATCAGCCCCAGCATTTT	CATSDHGPGSNQPQHF	TRBJ1-5	many	16	NA	TRBV24-1
TGCAGCGTTGATGGTCCCAGGGGCAACAGTAGGAACATTCAGTACTTC	CSVDGPRGNSRNIQYF	TRBJ2-4	many	16	NA	TRBV29-1
TGTGCCAGCAGCCCGCGGGACAGGGGGCGAGATAATTCACCCCTCCACTTT	CASSPRDRGRDNSPLHF	TRBJ1-6	many	17	TRBD1	TRBV7-4
TGTGCCAGCAGCCGGAGGGATCTGAACACTGAAGCTTTCTTT	CASSRRDLNTEAFF	TRBJ1-1	few	14	NA	TRBV12-3/TRBV12-4
TGTGCCAGCAGCAGGAGCGGGGGGCCCTACAATGAGCAGTTCTTC	CASSRSGGPYNEQFF	TRBJ2-1	many	15	TRBD2	TRBV7-8
TGTGCCAGCAGCTTGACTCGGACAGGGCGAACCGGGGAGCTGTTTTTT	CASSLTRTGRTGELFF	TRBJ2-2	NA	16	TRBD1	TRBV7-2
TGTGCCAGCAGTTACAAGGGGGCGCGCGGCTATGGCTACACCTTC	CASSYKGARGYGYTF	TRBJ1-2	many	15	TRBD1	TRBV6-5
TGCAGTGCTAGCGGGGACAGGGTTTTACTTAGCTATGGCTACACCTTC	CSASGDRVLLSYGYTF	TRBJ1-2	many	16	TRBD1	TRBV20-1
TGTGCCAGCAGCAACCGGGACAGAAAAATCTCCTATAATTCACCCCTCCACTTT	CASSNRDRKISYNSPLHF	TRBJ1-6	many	18	TRBD1	TRBV11-2
TGTGCCAGCAGCCCCCGATTGGGAGGGAACGGCTATGGCTACACCTTC	CASSPRLGGNGYGYTF	TRBJ1-2	many	16	NA	TRBV9
TGCGCCAGCAGCCAAGCCCCAAGCAACACCGGGGAGCTGTTTTTT	CASSQAPSNTGELFF	TRBJ2-2	NA	15	NA	TRBV4-1
TGCGCCAGCAGCCAAATCGGGACAGCGAACACTGAAGCTTTCTTT	CASSQIGTANTEAFF	TRBJ1-1	few	15	TRBD1	TRBV4-1
TGTGCCAGCAGCAAAAGAGCGGGGGTAGAGACCCAGTACTTC	CASSKRAGVETQYF	TRBJ2-5	many	14	TRBD2	TRBV7-2
TGTGCCAGCAGTTCATTCGCGGGGGGGCCAGATACGCAGTATTTT	CASSSFAGGPDTQYF	TRBJ2-3	many	15	TRBD2	TRBV7-8
TGCAGTGCTAGAGATCCAGGGACGAACACCGGGGAGCTGTTTTTT	CSARDPGTNTGELFF	TRBJ2-2	many	15	NA	TRBV20-1
TGTGCCAGCAGCTTGTTAGGGCCGACCGACACAGATACGCAGTATTTT	CASSLLGPTDTDTQYF	TRBJ2-3	many	16	NA	TRBV5-6
TGTGCCATCCACCAGGGGGGCACAGATACGCAGTATTTT	CAIHQGGTDTQYF	TRBJ2-3	NA	13	TRBD1	TRBV10-3
TGCGCCAGCAGCTTGGTTCCGGCAGCCCAAGAGACCCAGTACTTC	CASSLVPAAQETQYF	TRBJ2-5	few	15	NA	TRBV5-1
TGCGCCAGCAGCTTGTCGGGGACAGGGGGCGACGAGCAGTACTTC	CASSLSGTGGDEQYF	TRBJ2-7	many	15	TRBD1	TRBV5-1
TGCAGTGCTAGATATCAGAACACCGGGGAGCTGTTTTTT	CSARYQNTGELFF	TRBJ2-2	many	13	NA	TRBV20-1
TGTGCCAGCTCACCAGGGGGCCATGGCTACACCTTC	CASSPGGHGYTF	TRBJ1-2	many	12	NA	TRBV18
TGCAGTGCTAGAGGGGGGACTAGCTTTATAGCCAATACGCAGTATTTT	CSARGGTSFIANTQYF	TRBJ2-3	many	16	TRBD2	TRBV20-1
TGTGCCAGCAGCGCCGGGACCCCTCACTACGAGCAGTACTTC	CASSAGTPHYEQYF	TRBJ2-7	many	14	NA	TRBV7-2
TGTGCCAGTAAATCAGGGTCGCACACCGGGGAGCTGTTTTTT	CASKSGSHTGELFF	TRBJ2-2	many	14	NA	TRBV7-2
TGTGCCAGCAGCTTGACAGGGACAGATACGCAGTATTTT	CASSLTGTDTQYF	TRBJ2-3	many	13	TRBD1	TRBV7-2
TGCAGTGCTAGAGATCTGGGGACAGGGGATGAAAAACTGTTTTTT	CSARDLGTGDEKLFF	TRBJ1-4	once	15	TRBD1	TRBV20-1
TGTGCCAGCAGCATTAGGGGCCCCTCTAGCGGGGGTCGAACAGATACGCAGTATTTT	CASSIRGPSSGGRTDTQYF	TRBJ2-3	few	19	TRBD2	TRBV7-2
TGCGCCAGCAGCTTGGCCGGGACAGGGCTGAACACTGAAGCTTTCTTT	CASSLAGTGLNTEAFF	TRBJ1-1	few	16	TRBD1	TRBV5-1
TGTGCCAGCAGCCAGACAGCTTATGGCTACACCTTC	CASSQTAYGYTF	TRBJ1-2	many	12	NA	TRBV4-2